This entry lists 23 T cell receptor beta chains sequenced from one sample in a study of blood T cell repertoires in COVID-19. The table came from immunoSEQ multiplex PCR; TCRdb's copy has only in-frame clones and leaves some out. The repertoire consists of about 27,000 clones, with around 87% occurring once and the leading ten covering 7.5% to 8.5%. Sample: peripheral blood. The source is a man aged 45-65 years with active COVID-19.

This chain joins TRBV13 and TRBJ2-7; 11 nucleotides agree with TRBD2. CDR3 size: 18 residues. Trimming at V came to 6 bases and at J to 3 bases, leaving 16 bases not matched to a gene. Germline V gives CDR1 PRHDT, CDR2 FYEKMQ (reference sequence). This CDR3 reads CASSLVSTSGGHRYEQYF. As DNA, the CDR3 is TGTGCCAGCAGTCTAGTTAGTACTAGCGGGGGACACCGCTACGAGCAGTACTTC.

The J gene is TRBJ1-1, the V gene TRBV24-1; D call uncertain. V lost 4 bases to trimming and J lost 2 bases, with 7 bases between them. Per the germline V gene, CDR1 is KGHDR and CDR2 is SFDVKD. This CDR3 comprises 13 residues. CDR3 protein: CATSDGSNTEAFF. As DNA, the CDR3 is TGTGCCACCAGTGACGGGAGCAACACTGAAGCTTTCTTT.

The chain recombines TRBV28 with TRBJ2-7, with D perhaps TRBD2 (5 bases). This CDR3 has 15 residues. The ends were cut back, 5 bases at V and 0 bases at J, with 14 bases in the middle. Germline-derived CDR1 and CDR2 are MDHEN and SYDVKM. CDR3 nucleotides: TGTGCCAGCAGTGCCGGAGGTGGGAGCTCCTACGAGCAGTACTTC. This sequence encodes CASSAGGGSSYEQYF.

This clone was counted once. The rearrangement links TRBV4-3 to TRBJ2-1, with 7 positions matching TRBD2. CDR1 LGHNA and CDR2 YSLEER come from the germline V gene. CDR3 size: 13 residues. Trimming at V came to 4 bases and at J to 6 bases, leaving 3 bases not matched to a gene. The CDR3 loop is CASSPGLVNEQFF. The CDR3 coding sequence is TGCGCCAGCAGCCCCGGACTAGTCAATGAGCAGTTCTTC.

The chain carries TRBV6-2 or TRBV6-3 and TRBJ1-5; D call uncertain. Germline V gene sequence: CDR1 MNHEY, CDR2 SVGEGT. The CDR3 loop spans 17 amino acids. The germline V and J ends were trimmed by 5 bases and 5 bases, with 22 bases remaining between them. In DNA, the CDR3 is TGTGCCAGCAGTCCCTTTCTAAGCCTTCCCTTCTATCAGCCCCAGCATTTT. Its protein is CASSPFLSLPFYQPQHF.

This clone turned up a few times. V gene TRBV7-2 combines with J gene TRBJ2-5; D is perhaps TRBD2 (5 bases). CDR3 length equals 15 residues. V was pared by 3 bases and J by 7 bases, with 18 bases between. CDR1 is SGHTA and CDR2 is FQGNSA in the germline V gene. The CDR3: CASSLGVARRGTQYF. The CDR3 coding sequence is TGTGCCAGCAGCTTGGGAGTAGCTCGGAGAGGGACCCAGTACTTC.

The genes are TRBV19 and TRBJ2-1; 11 positions match TRBD2. Germline CDR1 reads LNHDA; CDR2 reads SQIVND (reference sequence). Unmatched junction bases numbered 0, after V lost 6 bases and J lost 5 bases. The CDR3 loop spans 13 amino acids. The CDR3 DNA is TGTGCCAGTAGGACTAGCGGGAACAATGAGCAGTTCTTC. It encodes CASRTSGNNEQFF.

The chain recombines TRBV7-2 with TRBJ2-4, with 7 bases identical to TRBD2. This CDR3 spans 17 amino acids. V lost 1 base, J lost 2 bases, and 8 bases stayed unmatched. From germline, CDR1 is SGHTA and CDR2 FQGNSA. This CDR3 is CASSLETSLLSKNIQYF. The CDR3 DNA sequence: TGTGCCAGCAGCTTAGAGACTAGCCTCCTATCCAAAAACATTCAGTACTTC. The whole variable domain, filled in from reference TRBV7-2 and TRBJ2-4, reads GAGVSQSPSNKVTEKGKDVELRCDPISGHTALYWYRQSLGQGLEFLIYFQGNSAPDKSGLPSDRFSAERTGGSVSTLTIQRTQQEDSAVYLCASSLETSLLSKNIQYFGAGTRLSVL.

The rearrangement links TRBV6-5 to TRBJ1-1; D possibly corresponds to TRBD1 (6 bases). The germline CDR1 and CDR2 sequences are MNHEY and SVGAGI. The length of the CDR3 is 13 residues. Trimming removed 4 bases from V and 4 bases from J, with 10 bases in between. The CDR3 loop reads CASSLDRSTEAFF. CDR3 nucleotides: TGTGCCAGCAGTTTGGACAGATCCACTGAAGCTTTCTTT.

The rearrangement links TRBV19 to TRBJ2-3, with D tentatively TRBD2 (6 bases). The germline V and J ends were trimmed by 5 bases and 0 bases, with 18 bases remaining between them. This CDR3 is 17 amino acids long. Per germline, CDR1 LNHDA and CDR2 SQIVND (reference sequence). CDR3 region: CASSASRAGASTDTQYF. Written as DNA, the CDR3 is TGTGCCAGTAGTGCCTCCCGAGCGGGCGCTAGCACAGATACGCAGTATTTT. Variable domain in full (rest from reference TRBV19 and TRBJ2-3): DGGITQSPKYLFRKEGQNVTLSCEQNLNHDAMYWYRQDPGQGLRLIYYSQIVNDFQKGDIAEGYSVSREKKESFPLTVTSAQKNPTAFYLCASSASRAGASTDTQYFGPGTRLTVL.

The rearrangement links TRBV30 to TRBJ2-2, with D perhaps TRBD2 (5 bases). Germline CDR1 GTSNPN, CDR2 SVGIG (reference sequence). The CDR3 extends over 12 amino acids. The ends were cut back, 2 bases at V and 7 bases at J, with 8 bases in the middle. The CDR3 DNA reads TGTGCCTGGAGTCGAGGGTTCGGGGAGCTGTTTTTT. Its translation is CAWSRGFGELFF.

The rearrangement joins TRBV6-5 to TRBJ2-7, with TRBD1 as a possible D gene (5 bases). CDR3 size: 14 residues. Trimming shortened V by 8 bases and J by 0 bases, and 14 bases separated the two germline ends. From germline, CDR1 is MNHEY and CDR2 SVGAGI. CDR3 protein: CASGAQPTSYEQYF. DNA of the CDR3: TGTGCCAGCGGGGCCCAGCCAACCTCCTACGAGCAGTACTTC.

The rearrangement joins TRBV7-9 to TRBJ2-7; 9 bases match TRBD1. Unmatched junction bases numbered 12, after V lost 1 base and J lost 5 bases. Germline V lookup: CDR1 SEHNR, CDR2 FQNEAQ (reference sequence). The CDR3 sequence is 17 residues long. The CDR3 reads CASSLGSSGTGSDEQYF. CDR3 sequence (DNA): TGTGCCAGCAGCTTAGGATCATCCGGGACAGGGTCCGACGAGCAGTACTTC.

The J gene is TRBJ1-4, the V gene TRBV9; the match to TRBD1 covers 11 bases. The CDR3 totals 17 residues. The V gene's germline CDR1 is SGDLS and CDR2 YYNGEE. V shed 3 bases and J 7 bases; nucleotides not matched to a gene: 11. Here the CDR3 DNA reads TGTGCCAGCAGCGAGAGGTCGGGACAGGGGGGTAGTGAAAAACTGTTTTTT. Translating gives CASSERSGQGGSEKLFF.

The chain employs TRBV19 and TRBJ2-7, with D possibly matching TRBD1 (5 bases). The CDR3 has 12 residues. The germline gives CDR1 LNHDA, CDR2 SQIVND (reference sequence). V was cut by 7 bases and J by 3 bases, with 10 bases left in between. Written as DNA, the CDR3 is TGTGCCAGTATTGGACAAAACTACGAGCAGTACTTC. This translates into CASIGQNYEQYF.

The chain links TRBV7-2 to TRBJ2-5; 7 bases are shared with TRBD1. The CDR3 loop spans 16 amino acids. Germline trimming cut 5 bases from V and 2 bases from J; bases unmatched to any gene: 11. Germline values: CDR1 SGHTA, CDR2 FQGNSA. CDR3 sequence (DNA): TGTGCCAGCAGCACACGGACAGGTTACTTACAAGAGACCCAGTACTTC. Encoded protein: CASSTRTGYLQETQYF.

A single count supports this clone. The chain combines TRBV18 with TRBJ2-5; D is perhaps TRBD2 (5 bases). CDR3 size: 14 residues. The germline CDR1 and CDR2 sequences are KGHSH and LQKENI. V lost 3 bases to trimming and J lost 2 bases, with 10 bases between them. Here the CDR3 reads CASSPLGGQETQYF. The CDR3 bases are TGTGCCAGCTCACCTCTCGGCGGGCAAGAGACCCAGTACTTC. The complete variable domain, with remaining parts taken from reference TRBV18 and TRBJ2-5, reads NAGVMQNPRHLVRRRGQEARLRCSPMKGHSHVYWYRQLPEEGLKFMVYLQKENIIDESGMPKERFSAEFPKEGPSILRIQQVVRGDSAAYFCASSPLGGQETQYFGPGTRLLVL.

This clone was seen only a few times. The CDR3 reads CAWSRTGLKLYGYTF. CDR3 nucleotides: TGTGCCTGGAGCCGGACAGGCCTAAAGCTGTATGGCTACACCTTC. The V call is TRBV30, the J call TRBJ1-2; 7 bases map to TRBD1. Trimming cost V 3 bases and J 5 bases; bases outside gene matches: 12. From germline, CDR1 is GTSNPN and CDR2 SVGIG (reference sequence). CDR3 size: 15 residues. Complete variable domain (other parts from reference TRBV30 and TRBJ1-2): SQTIHQWPATLVQPVGSPLSLECTVEGTSNPNLYWYRQAAGRGLQLLFYSVGIGQISSEVPQNLSASRPQDRQFILSSKKLLLSDSGFYLCAWSRTGLKLYGYTFGSGTRLTVV.

The rearrangement links TRBV9 to TRBJ2-1, with 9 bases aligning to TRBD1. The CDR3 sequence is 15 residues long. V shed 0 bases and J 9 bases; nucleotides not matched to a gene: 7. Germline CDR1 and CDR2: SGDLS and YYNGEE. The CDR3 DNA sequence: TGTGCCAGCAGCGTAGTACAGGGGGCAGGGAGTGAGCAGTTCTTC. The encoded protein is CASSVVQGAGSEQFF. The full variable domain, completed using reference TRBV9 and TRBJ2-1, is DSGVTQTPKHLITATGQRVTLRCSPRSGDLSVYWYQQSLDQGLQFLIQYYNGEERAKGNILERFSAQQFPDLHSELNLSSLELGDSALYFCASSVVQGAGSEQFFGPGTRLTVL.

The rearrangement links TRBV11-2 to TRBJ2-7; a possible D gene is TRBD2 (6 bases). CDR3 length: 13 residues. Deletions cut 5 bases from V and 3 bases from J, with 11 bases between. Germline assignment: CDR1 SGHAT and CDR2 FQNNGV. The CDR3 region is CASSTREHYEQYF. The CDR3 region has the DNA TGTGCCAGCAGCACCCGGGAGCACTACGAGCAGTACTTC.

In DNA form, the CDR3 reads TGTGCCAGCTCACCACCGAGTCAGGCCTACGAGCAGTACTTC. Its translation: CASSPPSQAYEQYF. The chain joins TRBV18 to TRBJ2-7; D is unresolved. V lost 0 bases and J 2 bases, leaving 8 bases between the germline ends. The CDR3 loop spans 14 amino acids. CDR1 is KGHSH, CDR2 LQKENI, per germline. The full variable domain, with the rest looked up from reference TRBV18 and TRBJ2-7, is NAGVMQNPRHLVRRRGQEARLRCSPMKGHSHVYWYRQLPEEGLKFMVYLQKENIIDESGMPKERFSAEFPKEGPSILRIQQVVRGDSAAYFCASSPPSQAYEQYFGPGTRLTVT.

The genes are TRBV4-1 and TRBJ2-1, with D perhaps TRBD1 (6 bases). The CDR3 spans 13 residues. Germline V gene lookup returns CDR1 MGHRA and CDR2 YSYEKL. V was trimmed by 0 bases and J by 8 bases, leaving 8 bases between them. This CDR3 reads CASSQEGADEQFF. DNA for the CDR3: TGCGCCAGCAGCCAAGAGGGGGCTGATGAGCAGTTCTTC.

A single count supports this clone. The rearrangement uses TRBV19 and TRBJ2-7; the D gene is possibly TRBD1 (5 bases). Per germline, CDR1 LNHDA and CDR2 SQIVND (reference sequence). Trimming pared 5 bases from V and 0 bases from J, leaving 11 bases between. The CDR3 has 14 residues. CDR3 bases: TGTGCCAGTAGTGCATTGACAGTCTCCTACGAGCAGTACTTC. Its protein product is CASSALTVSYEQYF. The full variable domain, with the rest looked up from reference TRBV19 and TRBJ2-7, is DGGITQSPKYLFRKEGQNVTLSCEQNLNHDAMYWYRQDPGQGLRLIYYSQIVNDFQKGDIAEGYSVSREKKESFPLTVTSAQKNPTAFYLCASSALTVSYEQYFGPGTRLTVT.